This T cell receptor (beta chain) was captured in a study of neurological immune-mediated disorders. Time point indicated: longitudinal time-point 1 (baseline). This clonotype was seen repeatedly, ten times or more. V lost 0 bases and J lost 7; bases outside the gene matches: 4. The CDR3 contains 15 residues. Germline V CDR1 and CDR2: SGHRS, YFSETQ. MiXCR, applied by TCRdb to the 5' RACE reads, yields one record per CDR3 protein. Here the sample spans about 49,000 distinct CDR3 sequences, more than 8% being singletons. Sequenced sample: PBMCs. This receptor was taken from a middle-aged woman in good health. This chain connects TRBV5-1 to TRBJ2-1; 10 bases map to TRBD2. The CDR3, as DNA: TGCGCCAGCAGCTTGGTAGCGGGAGGTAGGAATGAGCAGTTCTTC. Translated: CASSLVAGGRNEQFF.